The 5 T cell receptor beta chains below come from one sample, sequenced in a study of cytomegalovirus exposure and HLA in healthy donors. With 60 Vbeta and 13 Jbeta primers, the PCR was carried out. Some clones are missing from TCRdb's copy, which holds only in-frame ones; the method was immunoSEQ multiplex PCR. The table lists 150,000 to 200,000 clones, about four fifths of them singletons. Material: PBMCs. All receptors derive from a woman aged 30 to 39 in good health and CMV-seropositive.

The chain combines TRBV5-1 with TRBJ2-2; possibly TRBD1 for D (6 bases). The germline V gene has CDR1 SGHRS and CDR2 YFSETQ. V lost 0 bases to trimming and J lost 6 bases, with 12 bases between them. The CDR3 is 15 residues long. The CDR3 coding sequence is TGCGCCAGCAGCTTGGCTTGGCAGGGGCCCGGGGAGCTGTTTTTT. It codes for CASSLAWQGPGELFF.

The chain uses TRBV6-5 and TRBJ1-3, with D uncertain. With 2 bases removed from V and 4 bases from J, the gap between germline ends came to 15 bases. This CDR3 comprises 16 residues. Germline CDR1 MNHEY, CDR2 SVGAGI. DNA for the CDR3: TGTGCCAGCAGTTACCGCTCGGGTCCCGCCGGAAACACCATATATTTT. Translated, it gives CASSYRSGPAGNTIYF.

V gene TRBV13 combines with J gene TRBJ1-4; weak D call: TRBD1 (6 bases). The CDR3 spans 18 residues. In germline, CDR1 is PRHDT, CDR2 FYEKMQ (reference sequence). V was shortened by 5 bases and J by 8 bases, with 27 bases between the two germline ends. CDR3 nucleotides: TGTGCCAGCAGCGCCACGTCTGGGCAGGGGAAATTAGGAGAAAAACTGTTTTTT. It is translated as CASSATSGQGKLGEKLFF.

This chain connects TRBV27 to TRBJ1-5; TRBD1 agrees at 10 bases. The CDR3 runs 15 residues. Germline V gene sequence: CDR1 MNHEY, CDR2 SMNVEV (reference sequence). V was pared by 3 bases and J by 2 bases, with 1 base of the junction left unmatched. CDR3 coding DNA: TGTGCCAGCAGTTTCGGGACAGGGGGCAATCAGCCCCAGCATTTT. Translated, it gives CASSFGTGGNQPQHF.

The chain is built from TRBV7-8 and TRBJ2-7; 7 positions agree with TRBD1. The CDR3 loop spans 16 amino acids. Germline CDR1 is SGHVS and CDR2 is FQNEAQ. The V gene end was trimmed by 2 bases and the J gene end by 1 base; junction bases not matched to a gene: 8. The CDR3 spells CASSLLPGQNSYEQYF. CDR3 bases: TGTGCCAGCAGCTTACTACCGGGACAGAATTCCTACGAGCAGTACTTC.